A selection of T cell receptor beta chains follows, all from one sample in a study of shared clonotypes between healthy human individuals. Profiled with immunoSEQ multiplex PCR; TCRdb holds only in-frame clones, not every one. The profile shows over a million clones, under 80% of them singletons. The sample was memory CD4+ T cells sorted from blood. Every receptor here comes from a man younger than 30 in good health. CDR3s include the opening cysteine and the closing phenylalanine or tryptophan. The D gene is left open where the match is weak. The size field is filled for only some rows; it gives once, few, many or a size class.

clone size	D gene	V gene	J gene	CDR3 DNA	CDR3 protein
NA	NA	TRBV10-1	TRBJ2-2	TGCGCCAGCAGTGATTGGGGCCGGGAGCTGTTTTTT	CASSDWGRELFF
NA	NA	TRBV5-6	TRBJ1-1	TGTGCCAGCAGCTTGACACCTGGGCGAGAAGCTTTCTTT	CASSLTPGREAFF
NA	TRBD2	TRBV28	TRBJ2-7	TGTGCCAGCACTAGCGGGAGAGCTCCTAACGAGCAGTACTTC	CASTSGRAPNEQYF
once	NA	TRBV19	TRBJ1-5	TGTGCCAGTAGTGAAATACGGTATAGCAATCAGCCCCAGCATTTT	CASSEIRYSNQPQHF
once	TRBD1	TRBV7-6	TRBJ2-3	TGTGCCAGCAGCTTAGAGGCTAACAGGGGGCGAGGAGATACGCAGTATTTT	CASSLEANRGRGDTQYF
NA	TRBD2	TRBV9	TRBJ2-3	TGTGCCAGTTCGGGACTAGCGGGAATAGATACGCAGTATTTT	CASSGLAGIDTQYF
NA	NA	TRBV6-1	TRBJ2-7	TGTGCCAGCAACTACGGCCTCTACGAGCAGTACTTC	CASNYGLYEQYF
NA	TRBD2	TRBV12-5	TRBJ2-3	TGTGCTAGTGCCCTAGGACTAGCGGCTTCAACAGATACGCAGTATTTT	CASALGLAASTDTQYF
NA	NA	TRBV18	TRBJ2-5	TGTGCCAGCTCATCAAGGTGGCAAGAGACCCAGTACTTC	CASSSRWQETQYF
NA	NA	TRBV28	TRBJ2-5	TGTGCCAGCAGCCCCTCAGGGGCCCGTGGTGGATTAGCCCAGTACTTC	CASSPSGARGGLAQYF
once	NA	TRBV6-6	TRBJ1-1	TGTGCCAGCAGTTACTCGGGGGGCTGGATGAACACTGAAGCTTTCTTT	CASSYSGGWMNTEAFF
NA	NA	TRBV27	TRBJ1-1	TGTGCCAGCAGGCGGGATAGTGTGAACACTGAAGCTTTCTTT	CASRRDSVNTEAFF
NA	TRBD1	TRBV6-1	TRBJ1-1	TGTGCCAGCAGACTTTTGGACAGGGGCGTCACTGAAGCTTTCTTT	CASRLLDRGVTEAFF
NA	TRBD2	TRBV5-7	TRBJ2-1	TGTGCCAGCAGCCCTGTGGCGGGAGGTCGGGAGCAGTTCTTC	CASSPVAGGREQFF
NA	NA	TRBV19	TRBJ1-1	TGTGCCAGTGCCAGGGGAGGGGCGAACACTGAAGCTTTCTTT	CASARGGANTEAFF
many	TRBD2	TRBV11-3	TRBJ2-3	TGTGCCAGCAGCCCTAGCGGGGGTACCGATACGCAGTATTTT	CASSPSGGTDTQYF
NA	NA	TRBV5-4	TRBJ2-7	TGTGCCAGCAGCTTGAAAGGGGCGCAATACGAGCAGTACTTC	CASSLKGAQYEQYF
NA	TRBD2	TRBV27	TRBJ2-3	TGTGCCAGTTCAGCGGCACTAGCGGCCTCATATACGCAGTATTTT	CASSAALAASYTQYF
NA	NA	TRBV30	TRBJ1-5	TGTGCCTGGAGCCTTCAAGGGTGGCCCCAGCATTTT	CAWSLQGWPQHF
NA	TRBD2	TRBV7-9	TRBJ2-1	TGTGCCAGCAGCCGCGGTGGGGGGACTAGCGGGAGAGCGAATGAGCAGTTCTTC	CASSRGGGTSGRANEQFF
NA	NA	TRBV7-2	TRBJ1-4	TGTGCCAGCAGTATGGGGGTCGGAGAAAAACTGTTTTTT	CASSMGVGEKLFF
few	NA	TRBV2	TRBJ2-7	TGTGCCAGCAGTGTGGCTAGCTACGAGCAGTACTTC	CASSVASYEQYF
NA	NA	TRBV7-9	TRBJ1-1	TGTGCCAGCAGCTTGGGAACAGGGAACACTGAAGCTTTCTTT	CASSLGTGNTEAFF
NA	TRBD1	TRBV25-1	TRBJ2-1	TGTGCCAGCAGTACCCTGGACAGGGGTGAAGGGCAGTTCTTC	CASSTLDRGEGQFF
few	NA	TRBV28	TRBJ1-2	TGTGCCAGCAGGTACAAGGGCTATGGCTACACCTTC	CASRYKGYGYTF
NA	NA	TRBV10-3	TRBJ1-5	TGTGCCATCACTGGGGTCGAAGGTCAGCCCCAGCATTTT	CAITGVEGQPQHF
few	TRBD1	TRBV11-1	TRBJ2-7	TGTGCCAGCAGCTTGCAGGACAGGGGGCGGCACGAGCAGTACTTC	CASSLQDRGRHEQYF
NA	NA	TRBV30	TRBJ1-4	TGTGCCTGGAGTTCACAACGCGGTGTGAAACTGTTTTTT	CAWSSQRGVKLFF
NA	NA	TRBV28	TRBJ1-6	TGTGCCAGCAGTCCACCCAACTCGGGACGTTCACCCCTCCACTTT	CASSPPNSGRSPLHF
NA	NA	TRBV11-2	TRBJ1-3	TGTGCCAGCAGCTTAGTCCTTAGCTCTGGAAACACCATATATTTT	CASSLVLSSGNTIYF
NA	NA	TRBV4-3	TRBJ1-6	TGCGCCAGCAGCCAAGATTATTCTTCACCCCTCCACTTT	CASSQDYSSPLHF
NA	TRBD1	TRBV9	TRBJ2-1	TGTGCCAGCAGCGCCGGGACAGCGCAAAATGAGCAGTTCTTC	CASSAGTAQNEQFF
NA	NA	TRBV4-3	TRBJ2-2	TGCGCCAGCAGCCAAGTTGTGTCCGGGGAGCTGTTTTTT	CASSQVVSGELFF
NA	NA	TRBV9	TRBJ1-1	TGTGCCAGCAGCGTAGCGGGCGGTATGAACACTGAAGCTTTCTTT	CASSVAGGMNTEAFF
NA	TRBD1	TRBV4-2	TRBJ1-1	TGTGCCAGCAGCCAAGAACAGGGGTGGACTGAAGCTTTCTTT	CASSQEQGWTEAFF
NA	NA	TRBV5-1	TRBJ2-2	TGCGCCAGCAGCTTGGAGGGGGCGAACACCGGGGAGCTGTTTTTT	CASSLEGANTGELFF
NA	NA	TRBV2	TRBJ1-2	TGTGCCAGCAGCGAGACATATAACTATGGCTACACCTTC	CASSETYNYGYTF
many	TRBD1	TRBV19	TRBJ1-5	TGTGCCAGTAGTATAGCCCGGGACAGGGGGCAGCCCCAGCATTTT	CASSIARDRGQPQHF
few	NA	TRBV27	TRBJ2-7	TGTGCCAGCAGTTTATCGTACGAGCAGTACTTC	CASSLSYEQYF
NA	NA	TRBV10-2	TRBJ2-7	TGCGCCAGCAGCGGGTCCTACGAGCAGTACTTC	CASSGSYEQYF